This TCR beta chain was retrieved from a study of CD8+CD57+ T cells in acquired aplastic anemia. For the study at large: Yields of DNA that came from sorted CD4+ and CD8+ cells averaged roughly 3.2 ug.

The CDR3 loop spans 14 amino acids. The V gene's germline CDR1 is SGHDN and CDR2 FVKESK. After removal of 3 bases from V and 6 bases from J, the junction contained 6 bases not matched to a gene. Points from the study as a whole: Over 25 shared CD8+ CDR3s appeared highly expressed within patients' immunodominant clones.

Genomic DNA provided the template from which TCR beta VDJ and CDR3 profiles were obtained. Using its own MiXCR run on the reads, TCRdb lists one record per CDR3 protein. The sample includes about 180,000 distinct CDR3 sequences, roughly 50% of them seen just once. Notes on this clonotype: Its antigen is currently unknown.

Sequencing was done on patients that had shown CD8+CD57+ cell expansion by flow cytometry. In all patients, the disease was severe acquired aplastic anemia. The TCR sequence derives from a human donor with aplastic anemia. The source material was sorted CD4+, CD8+, or CD8+CD57+ T cells (not recorded which) from PBMCs. This sequence joins TRBV14 and TRBJ2-7; 9 bases are a match to TRBD1. The CDR3 DNA reads TGTGCCAGCAGCCACCCGGGACAGGGCCCCGAGCAGTACTTC. This translates into CASSHPGQGPEQYF. Complete variable domain (other parts from reference TRBV14 and TRBJ2-7): EAGVTQFPSHSVIEKGQTVTLRCDPISGHDNLYWYRRVMGKEIKFLLHFVKESKQDESGMPNNRFLAERTGGTYSTLKVQPAELEDSGVYFCASSHPGQGPEQYFGPGTRLTVT.